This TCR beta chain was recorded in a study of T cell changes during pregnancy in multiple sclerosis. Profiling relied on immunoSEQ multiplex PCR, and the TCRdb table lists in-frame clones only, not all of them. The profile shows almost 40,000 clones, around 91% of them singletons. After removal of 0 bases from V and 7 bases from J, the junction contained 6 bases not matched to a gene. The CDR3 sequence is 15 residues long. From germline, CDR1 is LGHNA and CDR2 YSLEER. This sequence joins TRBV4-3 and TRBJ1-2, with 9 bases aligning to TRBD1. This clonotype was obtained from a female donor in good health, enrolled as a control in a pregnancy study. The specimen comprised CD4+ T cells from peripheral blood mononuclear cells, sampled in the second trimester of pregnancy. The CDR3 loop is CASSQDLGQGFGYTF. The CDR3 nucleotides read TGCGCCAGCAGCCAAGACTTGGGACAGGGCTTTGGCTACACCTTC.